Listed below are T cell receptor beta chains from one sample, sequenced in a study of blood T cells in healthy people across ages. Each CDR3 protein gets one entry after TCRdb re-called the 5' RACE reads with MiXCR. The sample comprises about 630,000 distinct CDR3 sequences, under 25% of which are singletons, and roughly 3.9% rests with the top ten. The sample comprised blood. The origin of the receptors is a man aged 65-85 years in good health. Each CDR3 is given with its conserved first and last residue.

v_call cdr3_aa
TRBV2 CASSPTDRGYEQYF
TRBV20-1 CSARGFSGTDTQYF
TRBV9 CASSPTGRNQPQHF
TRBV18 CASSPPTSYEQYF
TRBV6-5 CASSYLTSGSYEQYF
TRBV24-1 CATSDGVADTGELFF
TRBV10-3 CAISEPGRGETQYF
TRBV7-8 CASSNGDNSPLHF
TRBV29-1 CSVEGRGLSSYNEQFF
TRBV5-1 CASSLAMTGSEGTQYF
TRBV6-1 CASSEVRANEKLFF
TRBV29-1 CSTRVLQETQYF
TRBV2 CASREFEETQYF
TRBV29-1 CSVDSGSGRARYNEQFF
TRBV7-9 CASSLDTERNTGELFF
TRBV7-8 CASRRRGVQETQYF
TRBV5-6 CASSLTNSYNSPLHF
TRBV20-1 CSATGQIYEQYF
TRBV4-3 CASSPYTGDFNYGYTF
TRBV28 CASMSRPSYEQYF
TRBV28 CASSSPRTASSYEQYF
TRBV20-1 CSASKSGETQYF
TRBV20-1 CSARKGQGMSTEAFF
TRBV29-1 CSATVGSSYNEQFF
TRBV5-1 CASSGAGLTDTQYF
TRBV7-8 CASSRLAELTDTQYF
TRBV20-1 CSAPAGLAAYEQYF
TRBV20-1 CSARDPTGRIQYF
TRBV7-2 CASSPREILSGYTF